These 10 T cell receptor beta chains came from one sample sequenced in a study of TIL therapy for anti-PD-1-resistant metastatic lung cancer. Time point here: pre-treatment sample, taken before nivolumab and TIL therapy. Sequencing used immunoSEQ v3. The table came from immunoSEQ multiplex PCR; TCRdb's copy has only in-frame clones and leaves some out. The sample includes about 60,000 clones, over 75% of them seen just once. The material sequenced was blood, taken at baseline. These receptors came from a person aged 25 to 85 with non-small cell lung cancer.

The V and J genes are TRBV6-5 and TRBJ2-2; D is possibly TRBD1 or TRBD2 (5 bases each). The germline CDR1 and CDR2 sequences are MNHEY and SVGAGI. This CDR3 has 15 residues. Trimming cost V 6 bases and J 4 bases, with 15 bases left between them. The CDR3 here is CASRTMGVVTGELFF. The CDR3 region has the DNA TGTGCCAGCAGGACAATGGGGGTGGTCACCGGGGAGCTGTTTTTT.

The rearrangement uses TRBV6-6 and TRBJ1-2; no firm D call. Per germline, CDR1 MNHNY and CDR2 SVGAGI (reference sequence). The CDR3 consists of 13 residues. The V end lost 6 bases, the J end lost 8 bases, and 16 bases lay between the germline ends. DNA for the CDR3: TGTGCCAGCAGACAGCTTACTTCGGAAGGCTACACCTTC. This codes for CASRQLTSEGYTF.

In its sample, this clone was seen once. The genes are TRBV11-3 and TRBJ1-1; D is unclear. The CDR3 totals 13 residues. The germline gives CDR1 SGHNT, CDR2 YENEEA. Deletions cut 2 bases from V and 0 bases from J, with 4 bases between. The chain's CDR3 is CASSLYVNTEAFF. The DNA of the CDR3 is TGTGCCAGCAGCTTATATGTGAACACTGAAGCTTTCTTT.

The gene calls are TRBV28 and TRBJ2-3; tentatively, D is TRBD1 (6 bases). This CDR3 region has 14 residues. V was cut by 5 bases and J by 5 bases, with 14 bases left in between. Germline CDR1 and CDR2: MDHEN and SYDVKM. The DNA of the CDR3 is TGTGCCAGCAGTCCACAGGGAGCTAGAGATACGCAGTATTTT. Translated: CASSPQGARDTQYF.

V usage is TRBV30 and J usage is TRBJ1-5; D is uncertain. This CDR3 has 16 amino acids. V lost 3 bases and J 7 bases, leaving 22 bases between the germline ends. Germline CDR1 and CDR2: GTSNPN and SVGIG (reference sequence). As DNA, the CDR3 is TGTGCCTGGAGCCAAACCCCGGCCCAAAGCGGGCAGCCCCAGCATTTT. Residues: CAWSQTPAQSGQPQHF. Variable domain in full (rest from reference TRBV30 and TRBJ1-5): SQTIHQWPATLVQPVGSPLSLECTVEGTSNPNLYWYRQAAGRGLQLLFYSVGIGQISSEVPQNLSASRPQDRQFILSSKKLLLSDSGFYLCAWSQTPAQSGQPQHFGDGTRLSIL.

The rearrangement links TRBV4-2 to TRBJ1-3, with 10 nucleotides matching TRBD1. With 0 bases clipped from V and 1 base from J, the junction kept 6 bases outside the gene matches. Germline V lookup: CDR1 LGHNA, CDR2 YNFKEQ. The CDR3 sequence is 18 residues long. The CDR3 loop is CASSQDRTGGPSGNTIYF. The CDR3 region has the DNA TGTGCCAGCAGCCAAGATCGGACAGGGGGACCATCTGGAAACACCATATATTTT.

The J gene is TRBJ1-2, the V gene TRBV2; the D is unclear. CDR1 is SNHLY, CDR2 FYNNEI, per germline. With 8 bases removed from V and 4 bases from J, the gap between germline ends came to 8 bases. CDR3 length equals 11 residues. CDR3 in DNA: TGTGCCAGCCCGGGCGTCTATGGCTACACCTTC. Amino acids: CASPGVYGYTF.

The gene calls are TRBV27 and TRBJ2-1; TRBD2 aligns across 12 bases. CDR1 and CDR2 (germline): MNHEY, SMNVEV (reference sequence). The V segment lost 5 bases and the J segment 5 bases; nucleotides outside the gene matches: 10. The CDR3 sequence is 17 residues long. The CDR3 DNA is TGTGCCAGCAGTCCCATGACTAGCGGGGGACCTCACAATGAGCAGTTCTTC. This sequence encodes CASSPMTSGGPHNEQFF.

The V call is TRBV19, the J call TRBJ2-5; D is perhaps TRBD2 (6 bases). The CDR3 covers 15 residues. Germline assignment: CDR1 LNHDA and CDR2 SQIVND (reference sequence). Trimming cost V 3 bases and J 5 bases, with 16 bases left between them. The CDR3 region has the DNA TGTGCCAGTAGTATTTACGGGGGTTCTGGGGAGACCCAGTACTTC. Translating gives CASSIYGGSGETQYF.

The rearrangement links TRBV28 to TRBJ1-6; D not certain. V lost 4 bases and J lost 7, with 2 bases in between. The CDR3 loop spans 11 amino acids. Germline CDR1 and CDR2: MDHEN and SYDVKM. CDR3 sequence (DNA): TGTGCCAGCAGTTCCAATTCACCCCTCCACTTT. It codes for CASSSNSPLHF.